This paragraph covers one T cell receptor (beta chain) sequence. The data are from a study of TIL therapy for anti-PD-1-resistant metastatic lung cancer. At the level of the study: Patients had a median age of 54 years (range about 35-80). Half of patients were current or former smokers.

V was clipped by 5 bases and J by 0 bases; unmatched bases: 6. Germline assignment: CDR1 LNHNV and CDR2 YYDKDF (reference sequence). The length of the CDR3 is 16 residues. Specified time point: pre-treatment sample, taken before nivolumab and TIL therapy. This was the immunoSEQ v3 assay. Using immunoSEQ multiplex PCR, the repertoire was profiled, and TCRdb retains in-frame clones only, with some absent. The sample lists about 52,000 clones; 79% were seen once. The sample here was blood, taken at baseline. This sequence joins TRBV15 and TRBJ1-4, with 7 bases matching TRBD1. The source of this sequence is a woman aged 30-85 years with non-small cell lung cancer. CDR3 nucleotides: TGTGCCACCAGCGCCAGGGGGGATCCAACTAATGAAAAACTGTTTTTT. Amino acids: CATSARGDPTNEKLFF. The entire variable domain, with the rest obtained from reference TRBV15 and TRBJ1-4, is as follows: DAMVIQNPRYQVTQFGKPVTLSCSQTLNHNVMYWYQQKSSQAPKLLFHYYDKDFNNEADTPDNFQSRRPNTSFCFLDIRSPGLGDTAMYLCATSARGDPTNEKLFFGSGTQLSVL.